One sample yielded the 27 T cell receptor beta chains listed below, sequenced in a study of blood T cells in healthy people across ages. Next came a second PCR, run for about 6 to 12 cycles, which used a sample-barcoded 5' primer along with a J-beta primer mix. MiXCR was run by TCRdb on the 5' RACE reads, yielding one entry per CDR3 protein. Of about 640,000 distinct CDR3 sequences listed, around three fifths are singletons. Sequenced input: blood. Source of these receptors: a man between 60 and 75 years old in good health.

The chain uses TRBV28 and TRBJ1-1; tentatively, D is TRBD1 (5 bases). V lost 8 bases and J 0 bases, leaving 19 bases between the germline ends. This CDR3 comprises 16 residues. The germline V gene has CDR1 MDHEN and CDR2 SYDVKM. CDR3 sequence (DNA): TGTGCCAGCTGCCCCGCCGGAGCAGGGATGAACACTGAAGCTTTCTTT. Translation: CASCPAGAGMNTEAFF.

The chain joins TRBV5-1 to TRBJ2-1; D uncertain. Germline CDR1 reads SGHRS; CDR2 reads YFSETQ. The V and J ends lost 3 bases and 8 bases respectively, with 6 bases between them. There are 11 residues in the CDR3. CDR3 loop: CASSSQDEQFF. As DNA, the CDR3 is TGCGCCAGCAGCTCGCAAGATGAGCAGTTCTTC.

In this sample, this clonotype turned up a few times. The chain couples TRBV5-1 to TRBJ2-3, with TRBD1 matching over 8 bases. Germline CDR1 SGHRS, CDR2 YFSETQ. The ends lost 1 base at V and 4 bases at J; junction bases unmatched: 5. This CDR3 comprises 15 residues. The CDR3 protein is CASSLTGGYADTQYF. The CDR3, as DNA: TGCGCCAGCAGCTTGACAGGGGGGTATGCAGATACGCAGTATTTT.

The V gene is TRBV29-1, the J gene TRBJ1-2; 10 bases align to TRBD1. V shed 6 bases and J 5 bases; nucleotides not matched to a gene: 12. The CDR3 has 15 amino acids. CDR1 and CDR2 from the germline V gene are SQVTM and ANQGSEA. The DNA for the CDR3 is TGCAGCGTGGTTAACCGGGACAGGGGCCTTTATGGCTACACCTTC. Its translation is CSVVNRDRGLYGYTF.

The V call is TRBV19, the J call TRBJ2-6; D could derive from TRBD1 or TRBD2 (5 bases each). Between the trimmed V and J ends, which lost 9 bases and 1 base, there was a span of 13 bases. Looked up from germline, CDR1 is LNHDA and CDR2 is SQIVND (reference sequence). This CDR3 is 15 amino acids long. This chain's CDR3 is CASRDLDSGANVLTF. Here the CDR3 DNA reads TGTGCCAGCAGGGACCTAGATTCTGGGGCCAACGTCCTGACTTTC.

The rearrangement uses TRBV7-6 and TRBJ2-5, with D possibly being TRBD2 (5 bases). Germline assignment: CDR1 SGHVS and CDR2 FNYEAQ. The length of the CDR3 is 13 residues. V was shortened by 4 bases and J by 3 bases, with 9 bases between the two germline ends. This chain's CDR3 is CASSWVEEETQYF. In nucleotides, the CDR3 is TGTGCCAGCAGCTGGGTGGAGGAAGAGACCCAGTACTTC.

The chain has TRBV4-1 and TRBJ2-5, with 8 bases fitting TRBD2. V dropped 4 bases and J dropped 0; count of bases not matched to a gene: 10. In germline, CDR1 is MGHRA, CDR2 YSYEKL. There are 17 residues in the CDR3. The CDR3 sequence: CASSRDRASGYQETQYF. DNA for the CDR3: TGCGCCAGCAGCCGAGATCGGGCTAGCGGGTACCAAGAGACCCAGTACTTC.

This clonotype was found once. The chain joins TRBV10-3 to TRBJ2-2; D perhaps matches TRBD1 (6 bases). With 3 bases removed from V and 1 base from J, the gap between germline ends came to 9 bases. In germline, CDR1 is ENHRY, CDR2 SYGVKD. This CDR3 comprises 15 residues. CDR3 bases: TGTGCCATCAGTGAAGGGGGTCTGAACACCGGGGAGCTGTTTTTT. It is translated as CAISEGGLNTGELFF.

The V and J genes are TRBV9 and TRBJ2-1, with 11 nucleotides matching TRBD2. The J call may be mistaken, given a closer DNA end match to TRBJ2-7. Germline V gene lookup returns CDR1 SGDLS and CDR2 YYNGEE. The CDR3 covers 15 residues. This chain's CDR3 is CASSGSGGAYNEQYF. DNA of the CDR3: TGTGCCAGCAGCGGTAGCGGGGGGGCCTACAATGAGCAGTACTTC.

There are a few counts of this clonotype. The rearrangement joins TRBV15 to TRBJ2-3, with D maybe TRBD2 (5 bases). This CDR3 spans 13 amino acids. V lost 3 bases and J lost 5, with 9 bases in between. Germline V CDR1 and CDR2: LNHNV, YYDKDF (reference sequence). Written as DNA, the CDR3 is TGTGCCACCAGCAGGTACGGAGGAGATACGCAGTATTTT. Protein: CATSRYGGDTQYF. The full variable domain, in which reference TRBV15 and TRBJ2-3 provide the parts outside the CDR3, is DAMVIQNPRYQVTQFGKPVTLSCSQTLNHNVMYWYQQKSSQAPKLLFHYYDKDFNNEADTPDNFQSRRPNTSFCFLDIRSPGLGDTAMYLCATSRYGGDTQYFGPGTRLTVL.

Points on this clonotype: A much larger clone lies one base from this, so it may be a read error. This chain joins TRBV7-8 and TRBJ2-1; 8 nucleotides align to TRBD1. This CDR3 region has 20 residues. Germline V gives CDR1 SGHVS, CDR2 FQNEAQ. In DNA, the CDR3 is TGTGCCGGCAGCTTAGCTCGAGGACCGGGACAGGAGAGCTCCTACAATGAGCAGTTCTTC. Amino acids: CAGSLARGPGQESSYNEQFF.

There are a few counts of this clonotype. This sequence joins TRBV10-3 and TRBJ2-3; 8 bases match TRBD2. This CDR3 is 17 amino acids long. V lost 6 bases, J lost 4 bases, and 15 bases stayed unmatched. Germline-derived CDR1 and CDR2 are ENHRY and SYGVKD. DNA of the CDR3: TGTGCCATCAGCCTTTTGGGGGCAACGGGGGGGCCAGATACGCAGTATTTT. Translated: CAISLLGATGGPDTQYF.

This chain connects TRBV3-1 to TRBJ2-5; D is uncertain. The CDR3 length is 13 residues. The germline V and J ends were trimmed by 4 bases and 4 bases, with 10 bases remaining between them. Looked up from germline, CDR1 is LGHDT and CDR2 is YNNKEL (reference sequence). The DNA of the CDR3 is TGTGCCAGCAGCCGGCAAGAGAGAGAGACCCAGTACTTC. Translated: CASSRQERETQYF.

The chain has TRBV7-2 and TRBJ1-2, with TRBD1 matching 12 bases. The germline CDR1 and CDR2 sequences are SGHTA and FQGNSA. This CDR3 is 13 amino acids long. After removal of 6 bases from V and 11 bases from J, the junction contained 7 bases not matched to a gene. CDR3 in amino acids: CASSWDRGPRYTF. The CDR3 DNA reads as TGTGCCAGCAGTTGGGACAGGGGGCCTCGATACACCTTC.

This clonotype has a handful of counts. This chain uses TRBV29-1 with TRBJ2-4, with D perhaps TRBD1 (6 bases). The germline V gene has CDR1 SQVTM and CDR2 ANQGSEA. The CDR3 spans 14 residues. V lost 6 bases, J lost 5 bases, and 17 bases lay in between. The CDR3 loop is CSVRDTPSENIQYF. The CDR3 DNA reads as TGCAGCGTCCGGGACACTCCATCGGAAAACATTCAGTACTTC.

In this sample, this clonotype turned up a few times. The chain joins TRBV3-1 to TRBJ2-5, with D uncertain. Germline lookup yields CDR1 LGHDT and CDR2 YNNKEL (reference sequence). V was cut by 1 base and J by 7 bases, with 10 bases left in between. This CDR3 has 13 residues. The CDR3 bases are TGTGCCAGCAGCCAAGGGGCCGAAGGGACCCAGTACTTC. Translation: CASSQGAEGTQYF.

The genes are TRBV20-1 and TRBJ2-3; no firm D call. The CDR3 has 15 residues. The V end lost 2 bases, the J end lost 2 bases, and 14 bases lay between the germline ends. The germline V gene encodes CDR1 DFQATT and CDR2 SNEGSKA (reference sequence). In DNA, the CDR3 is TGCAGTGCTAGATTCCGTGCCGAGATCACAGATACGCAGTATTTT. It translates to CSARFRAEITDTQYF.

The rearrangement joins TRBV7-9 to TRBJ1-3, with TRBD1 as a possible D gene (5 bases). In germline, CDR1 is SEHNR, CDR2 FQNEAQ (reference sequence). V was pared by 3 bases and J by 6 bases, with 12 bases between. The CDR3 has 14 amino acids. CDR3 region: CASSFGTGVNTIYF. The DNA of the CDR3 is TGTGCCAGCAGCTTCGGGACGGGGGTAAACACCATATATTTT. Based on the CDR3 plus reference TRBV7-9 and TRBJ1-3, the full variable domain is DTGVSQNPRHKITKRGQNVTFRCDPISEHNRLYWYRQTLGQGPEFLTYFQNEAQLEKSRLLSDRFSAERPKGSFSTLEIQRTEQGDSAMYLCASSFGTGVNTIYFGEGSWLTVV.

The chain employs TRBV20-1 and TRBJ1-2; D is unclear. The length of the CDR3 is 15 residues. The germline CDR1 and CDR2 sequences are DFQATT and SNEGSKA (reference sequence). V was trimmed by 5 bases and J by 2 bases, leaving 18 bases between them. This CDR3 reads CSAGPLDRVNYGYTF. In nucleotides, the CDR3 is TGCAGTGCTGGACCACTTGATAGGGTAAACTATGGCTACACCTTC.

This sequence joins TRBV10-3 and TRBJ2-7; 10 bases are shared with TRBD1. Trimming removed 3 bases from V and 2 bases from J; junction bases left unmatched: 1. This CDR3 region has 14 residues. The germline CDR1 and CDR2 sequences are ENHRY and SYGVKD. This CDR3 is CAISDGTGAYEQYF. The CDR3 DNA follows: TGTGCCATCAGTGACGGGACAGGGGCCTACGAGCAGTACTTC.

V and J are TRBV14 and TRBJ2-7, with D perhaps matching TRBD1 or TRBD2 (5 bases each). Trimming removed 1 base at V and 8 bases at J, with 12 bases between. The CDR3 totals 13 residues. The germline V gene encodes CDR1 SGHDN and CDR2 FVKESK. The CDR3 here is CASSQGRLGQQYF. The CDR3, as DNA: TGTGCCAGCAGCCAAGGGCGCCTGGGACAGCAGTACTTC.

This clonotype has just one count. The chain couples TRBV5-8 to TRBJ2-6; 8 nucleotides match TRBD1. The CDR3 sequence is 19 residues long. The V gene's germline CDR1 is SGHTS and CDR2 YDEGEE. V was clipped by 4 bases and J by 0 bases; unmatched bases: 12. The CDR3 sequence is CASSDRRTGTHSGANVLTF. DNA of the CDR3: TGTGCCAGCAGCGATCGCCGGACAGGGACCCACTCTGGGGCCAACGTCCTGACTTTC.

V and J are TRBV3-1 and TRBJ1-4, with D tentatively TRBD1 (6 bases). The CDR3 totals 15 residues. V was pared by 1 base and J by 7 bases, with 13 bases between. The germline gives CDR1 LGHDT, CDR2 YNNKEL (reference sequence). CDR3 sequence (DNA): TGTGCCAGCAGCCAAGTCCCACAGGGCAGTGAAAAACTGTTTTTT. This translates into CASSQVPQGSEKLFF.

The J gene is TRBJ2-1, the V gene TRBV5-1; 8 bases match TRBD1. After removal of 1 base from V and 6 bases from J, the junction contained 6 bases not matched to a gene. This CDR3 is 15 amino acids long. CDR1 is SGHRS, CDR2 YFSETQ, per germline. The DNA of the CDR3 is TGCGCCAGCAGCTTGACCAGGGGGCGTCGCAATGAGCAGTTCTTC. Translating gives CASSLTRGRRNEQFF.

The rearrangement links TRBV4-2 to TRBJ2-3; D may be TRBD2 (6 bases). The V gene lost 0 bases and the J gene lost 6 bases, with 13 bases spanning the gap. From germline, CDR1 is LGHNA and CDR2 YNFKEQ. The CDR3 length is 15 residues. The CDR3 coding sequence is TGTGCCAGCAGCCAAGATGGGACTCAGGCGGATACGCAGTATTTT. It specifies CASSQDGTQADTQYF.

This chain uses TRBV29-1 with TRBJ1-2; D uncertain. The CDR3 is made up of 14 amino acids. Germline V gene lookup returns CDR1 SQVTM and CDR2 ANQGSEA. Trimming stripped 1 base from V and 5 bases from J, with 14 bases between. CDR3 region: CSVEAPGNPYGYTF. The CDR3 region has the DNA TGCAGCGTTGAAGCTCCCGGAAACCCATATGGCTACACCTTC. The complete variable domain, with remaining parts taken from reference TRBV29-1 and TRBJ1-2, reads SAVISQKPSRDICQRGTSLTIQCQVDSQVTMMFWYRQQPGQSLTLIATANQGSEATYESGFVIDKFPISRPNLTFSTLTVSNMSPEDSSIYLCSVEAPGNPYGYTFGSGTRLTVV.

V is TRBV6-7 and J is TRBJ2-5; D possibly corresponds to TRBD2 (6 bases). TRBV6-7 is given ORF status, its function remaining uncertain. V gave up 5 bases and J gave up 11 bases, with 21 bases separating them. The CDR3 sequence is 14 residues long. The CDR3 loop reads CASSGTQPSKEQYF. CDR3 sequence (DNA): TGTGCCAGCAGTGGGACTCAGCCGTCTAAAGAGCAGTACTTC.